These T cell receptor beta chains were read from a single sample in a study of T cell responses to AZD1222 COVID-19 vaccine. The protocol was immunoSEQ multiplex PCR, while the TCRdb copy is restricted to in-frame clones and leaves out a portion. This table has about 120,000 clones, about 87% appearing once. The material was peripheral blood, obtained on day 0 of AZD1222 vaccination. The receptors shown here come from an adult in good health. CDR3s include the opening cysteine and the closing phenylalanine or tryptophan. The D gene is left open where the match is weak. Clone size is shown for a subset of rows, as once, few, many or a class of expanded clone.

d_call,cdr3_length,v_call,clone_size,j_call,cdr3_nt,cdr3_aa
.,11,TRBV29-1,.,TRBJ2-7,TGCAGCGTCTCCCGGCAGGGTAAGCAGTACTTC,CSVSRQGKQYF
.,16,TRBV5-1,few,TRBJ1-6,TGCGCCAGCAGCTTGGCGGGAGTTACCCGGGATTCACCCCTCCACTTT,CASSLAGVTRDSPLHF
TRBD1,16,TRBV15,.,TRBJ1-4,TGTGCCACCAGCAGAGGACATACAGGGGCGGGTGAAAAACTGTTTTTT,CATSRGHTGAGEKLFF
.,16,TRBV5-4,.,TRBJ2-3,TGTGCCAGCAGCCCGGACGGGACACCAGTCACAGATACGCAGTATTTT,CASSPDGTPVTDTQYF
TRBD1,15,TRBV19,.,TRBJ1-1,TGTGCCAGTAGTCCAATGGACAGGGAGAACACTGAAGCTTTCTTT,CASSPMDRENTEAFF
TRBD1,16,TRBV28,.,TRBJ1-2,TGTGCCAGCAGCCTTCTCAAACCGGGACAGGGGGACTACTACACCTTC,CASSLLKPGQGDYYTF
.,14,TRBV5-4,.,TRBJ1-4,TGTGCCAGCAGCAGGGGAACCTCCGAGGAAAAACTGTTTTTT,CASSRGTSEEKLFF
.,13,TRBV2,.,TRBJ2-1,TGTGCCAGCAGTTACCTCGCGGGCAATGAGCAGTTCTTC,CASSYLAGNEQFF
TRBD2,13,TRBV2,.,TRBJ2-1,TGTGCCAGCAAGCCACTAGCGAACAATGAGCAGTTCTTC,CASKPLANNEQFF
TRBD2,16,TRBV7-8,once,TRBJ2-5,TGTGCCAGCAGCAGTAGACTAGCGGGAGGAAAAGAGACCCAGTACTTC,CASSSRLAGGKETQYF
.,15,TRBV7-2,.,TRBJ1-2,TGTGCCAGCAGCCCAAGCCAAGCCCTTAACTATGGCTACACCTTC,CASSPSQALNYGYTF
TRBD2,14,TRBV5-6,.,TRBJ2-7,TGTGCCAGCAGCACGGGACTAACTGTCTACGAGCAGTACTTC,CASSTGLTVYEQYF
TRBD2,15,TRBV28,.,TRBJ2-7,TGTGCCAGCCAATCTAGCGGGAAATACTCCTACGAGCAGTACTTC,CASQSSGKYSYEQYF
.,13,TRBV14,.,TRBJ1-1,TGTGCCAGCAGCCAGGTACCGAACACTGAAGCTTTCTTT,CASSQVPNTEAFF
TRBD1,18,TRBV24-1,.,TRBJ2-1,TGTGCCACCAGTGACTCCAATGTCCGGGACAGGGCGTACAATGAGCAGTTCTTC,CATSDSNVRDRAYNEQFF
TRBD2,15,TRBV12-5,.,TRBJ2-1,TGTGCTAGTGGTTCCTCCGGGACTAGTTACGTTGAGCAGTTCTTC,CASGSSGTSYVEQFF
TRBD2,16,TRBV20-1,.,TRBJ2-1,TGCAGTGCTAGTGGGGTTACTAGCGGGAGATGGTATGAGCAGTTCTTC,CSASGVTSGRWYEQFF
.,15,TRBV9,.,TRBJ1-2,TGTGCCAGCAGCGTAGCCCAGGGGCTTGGCTATGGCTACACCTTC,CASSVAQGLGYGYTF
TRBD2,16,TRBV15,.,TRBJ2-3,TGTGCCACCAGCCCCCAGAGGCGGGGGAGCACAGATACGCAGTATTTT,CATSPQRRGSTDTQYF
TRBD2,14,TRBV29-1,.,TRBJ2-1,TGCAGCGTTGAGGCCAGGGAGGGGCACAATGAGCAGTTCTTC,CSVEAREGHNEQFF
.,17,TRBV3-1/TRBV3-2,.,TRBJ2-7,TGTGCCAGCAGCCAAGCGCCTCGGGGAGGGGGCAAGAACGAGCAGTACTTC,CASSQAPRGGGKNEQYF
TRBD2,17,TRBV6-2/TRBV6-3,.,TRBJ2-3,TGTGCCAGCAGTTCGTCCGGGACTAGCGGCCTGAGGGATACGCAGTATTTT,CASSSSGTSGLRDTQYF
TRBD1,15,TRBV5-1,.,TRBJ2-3,TGCGCCAGCAGTCAGCCGGGACAGGGTCAAGATACGCAGTATTTT,CASSQPGQGQDTQYF
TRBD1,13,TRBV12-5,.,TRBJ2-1,TGTGCTAGTGGACTTACAGGGGACAATGAGCAGTTCTTC,CASGLTGDNEQFF